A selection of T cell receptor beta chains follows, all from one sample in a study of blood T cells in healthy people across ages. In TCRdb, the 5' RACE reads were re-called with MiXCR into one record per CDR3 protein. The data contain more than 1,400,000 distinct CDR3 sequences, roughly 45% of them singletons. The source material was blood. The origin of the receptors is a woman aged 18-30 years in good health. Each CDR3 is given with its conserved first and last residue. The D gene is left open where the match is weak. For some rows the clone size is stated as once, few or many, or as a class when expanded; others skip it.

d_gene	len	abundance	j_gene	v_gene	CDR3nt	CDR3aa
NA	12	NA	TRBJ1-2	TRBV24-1	TGTGCCACCAGTGCCCGGGGACGCGGCTACACCTTC	CATSARGRGYTF
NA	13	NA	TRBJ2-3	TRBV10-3	TGTGCCACCGGACGAGCGGAAACAGATATGCAGTATTTT	CATGRAETDMQYF
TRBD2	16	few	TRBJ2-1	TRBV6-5	TGTGCCAGCAGTTACTCACCGGGACTAGCACCTCGTGAGCAGTTCTTC	CASSYSPGLAPREQFF
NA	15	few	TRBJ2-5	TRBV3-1	TGTGCCAGCAGCCAAGAGGGGGGACCCCAAGAGACCCAGTACTTC	CASSQEGGPQETQYF
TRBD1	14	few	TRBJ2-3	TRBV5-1	TGCGCCAGCAGCGCGGCGGACAGGGCAGATACGCAGTATTTT	CASSAADRADTQYF
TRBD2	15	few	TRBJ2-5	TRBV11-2	TGTGCCAGCAGCGGGACTAGCGGTTTCCAAGAGACCCAGTACTTC	CASSGTSGFQETQYF
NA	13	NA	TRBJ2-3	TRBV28	TGTGCCTCGTGGCCATCGGGACAAAATACGCAGTATTTT	CASWPSGQNTQYF
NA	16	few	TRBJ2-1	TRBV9	TGTGCCAGCAGCGTAGGAGGCGCCCTGGGGGTTAATGAGCAGTTCTTC	CASSVGGALGVNEQFF
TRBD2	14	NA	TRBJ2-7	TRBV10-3	TGTGCCATCAGTGGACTAGCGGGAGTCCACGAGCAGTACTTC	CAISGLAGVHEQYF
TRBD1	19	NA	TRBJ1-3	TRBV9	TGTGCCAGCAGCCCCCGGATAACACAGGGGCAGTTCGTTTCTAACACCATATATTTT	CASSPRITQGQFVSNTIYF
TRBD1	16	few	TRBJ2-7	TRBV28	TGTGCCAGCAGTGCACCGGGACAGGGATCATCCTACGAGCAGTACTTC	CASSAPGQGSSYEQYF
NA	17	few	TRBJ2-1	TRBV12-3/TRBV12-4	TGTGCCAGCAGTCTAGCCCGCGGGGTAGCGGGACAGAATGAGCAGTTCTTC	CASSLARGVAGQNEQFF
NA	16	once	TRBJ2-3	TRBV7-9	TGTGCCAGCAGCTTAGTCGGGGACTTAATGACAGATACGCAGTATTTT	CASSLVGDLMTDTQYF
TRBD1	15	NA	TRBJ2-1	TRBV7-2	TGTGCCAGCAGACCCGGACAGGCCGGCCTAGAGACCCAGTTCTTC	CASRPGQAGLETQFF
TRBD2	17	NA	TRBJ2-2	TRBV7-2	TGTGCCAGCAGCTTAATAATAAGCGGGAGAAACACCGGGGAGCTGTTTTTT	CASSLIISGRNTGELFF
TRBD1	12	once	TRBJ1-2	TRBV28	TGTGCCGCTGAACAGGGGGCCTGTCGCTACACCTTC	CAAEQGACRYTF
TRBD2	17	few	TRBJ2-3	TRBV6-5	TGTGCCAGCAGTTTCAGACTAGCGGGGCAATACATGGATACGCAGTATTTT	CASSFRLAGQYMDTQYF
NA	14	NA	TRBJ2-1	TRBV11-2	TGTGCCAGCAGCACGTGGACAGTTTACAATGAGCAGTTCTTC	CASSTWTVYNEQFF
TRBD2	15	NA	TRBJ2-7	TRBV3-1	TGTGCCAGCAGCCCGGAGCGGGAGTACTCGGACGAGCAGTACTTC	CASSPEREYSDEQYF
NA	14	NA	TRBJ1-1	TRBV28	TGTGCCAGCACCCTACCGGGTACGGGGACTGAAGCTTTCTTT	CASTLPGTGTEAFF
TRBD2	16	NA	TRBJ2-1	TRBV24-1	TGTGCCACCAGTGATTTGGCGGGGGAATCCTACAATGAGCAGTTCTTC	CATSDLAGESYNEQFF
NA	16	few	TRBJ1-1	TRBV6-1	TGTGCCAGCAGTGTCACCCTTGGGGTGATGAACACTGAAGCTTTCTTT	CASSVTLGVMNTEAFF
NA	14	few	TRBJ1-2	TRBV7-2	TGTGCCAGCAGCTTGGACGCAGGGCCCTATGGCTACACCTTC	CASSLDAGPYGYTF
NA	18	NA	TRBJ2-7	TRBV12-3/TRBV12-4	TGTGCCAGCAGTTTACGGGAACACACCTGGCGGAGCACCTACGAGCAGTACTTC	CASSLREHTWRSTYEQYF
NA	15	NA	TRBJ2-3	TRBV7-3	TGTGCCAGCAGCTCCCCAGACTTTAGCACAGATACGCAGTATTTT	CASSSPDFSTDTQYF
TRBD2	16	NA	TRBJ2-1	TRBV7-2	TGTGCCAGCAGCCGCGGGGCGGGAGGGAAATACAATGAGCAGTTCTTC	CASSRGAGGKYNEQFF
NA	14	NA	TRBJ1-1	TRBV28	TGTGCCAGCAGTTTCGGGGGGGTTATCACTGAAGCTTTCTTT	CASSFGGVITEAFF
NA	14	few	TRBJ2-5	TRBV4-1	TGCGCCAGCAGCCAGAGGAGCTACCAAGAGACCCAGTACTTC	CASSQRSYQETQYF
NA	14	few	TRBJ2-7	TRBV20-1	TGCAGTGCTAGAGAGCGGGGGCTCTCCTACGAGCAGTACTTC	CSARERGLSYEQYF
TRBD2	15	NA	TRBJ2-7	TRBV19	TGTGCCAGTAGTATAGGCGGGAGTTTATACAATGAGCAGTACTTC	CASSIGGSLYNEQYF
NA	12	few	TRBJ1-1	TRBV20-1	TGCAGTGTTGATAAAGGGAACACTGAAGCTTTCTTT	CSVDKGNTEAFF
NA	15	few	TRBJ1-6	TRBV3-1	TGTGCCAGCAGCTATGGACAGACCTATAATTCACCCCTCCACTTT	CASSYGQTYNSPLHF
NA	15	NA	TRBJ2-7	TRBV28	TGTGCCAGCAGTTTATGGGACTGGAGCTCCTACGAGCAGTACTTC	CASSLWDWSSYEQYF
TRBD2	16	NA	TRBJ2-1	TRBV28	TGTGCCAGCAGTTTATACGGGAGGGTCCCCCCCAATGAGCAGTTCTTC	CASSLYGRVPPNEQFF
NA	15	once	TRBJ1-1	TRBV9	TGTGCCAGCAGCGTAGTTGGGCAAGGGGACACTGAAGCTTTCTTT	CASSVVGQGDTEAFF
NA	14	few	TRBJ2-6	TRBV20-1	TGCAGTGCTAGAGATCGAGGCAGGGCCAACGTCCTGACTTTC	CSARDRGRANVLTF
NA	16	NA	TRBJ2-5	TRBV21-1	TGTGCCAGCAGCAAAGAGACTAGCGTTCTCCAAGAGACCCAGTACTTC	CASSKETSVLQETQYF
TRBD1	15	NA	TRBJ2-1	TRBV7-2	TGTGTCAGCAGCTTGAGGTTGGACCGCAGGGGGGAGCAGTTCTTC	CVSSLRLDRRGEQFF
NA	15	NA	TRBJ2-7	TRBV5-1	TGCGCCAGCAGCTGGGGGGCAGGGAGCTCCTACGAGCAGTACTTC	CASSWGAGSSYEQYF
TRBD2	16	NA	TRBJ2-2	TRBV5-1	TGCGCCAGCAAGGGGAGCGGGGGCCCGGACACCGGGGAGCTGTTTTTT	CASKGSGGPDTGELFF
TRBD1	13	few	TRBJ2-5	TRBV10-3	TGTGCCATCAGTACGACAGGGGTGGAGACCCAGTACTTC	CAISTTGVETQYF
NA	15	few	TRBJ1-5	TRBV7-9	TGTGCCAGCAGCTTAGGAACGGAGGCGCGGGAGCCCCAGCATTTT	CASSLGTEAREPQHF
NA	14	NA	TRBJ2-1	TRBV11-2	TGTGCCAGCAGCTTAACCCCCCTTTGGAATGAGCAGTTCTTC	CASSLTPLWNEQFF
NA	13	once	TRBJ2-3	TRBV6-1	TGTGCCAGCACCCCCCTTAGTTCGGAGACGCAGTATTTT	CASTPLSSETQYF
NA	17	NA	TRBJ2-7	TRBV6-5	TGTGCCAGCAGTTACTCGGGGGCCCCCGGCTCCTACAATGAGCAGTACTTC	CASSYSGAPGSYNEQYF
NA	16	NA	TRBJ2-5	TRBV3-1	TGTGCCAGCAGCCCCCCGGGAGACAGGACACTAACTCGACAGTACTTC	CASSPPGDRTLTRQYF
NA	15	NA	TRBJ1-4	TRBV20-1	TGCAGTGCTAGAGATCCCGGAGAGACAGGAGCGGGGTTGTTTTTT	CSARDPGETGAGLFF
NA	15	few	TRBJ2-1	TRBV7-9	TGTGCCAGCAGCTTCTCAGGGTTAGGGTACAATGAGCAGTTCTTC	CASSFSGLGYNEQFF
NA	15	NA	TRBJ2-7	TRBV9	TGTGCCAGCAGCGTAGGGAGTCGGGGCTCCTACGAGCAGTACTTC	CASSVGSRGSYEQYF
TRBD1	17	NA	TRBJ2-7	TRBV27	TGTGCCAGCAGTTTAAGGCCTCCGGGACAGGGGCCCTACGAGCAGTACTTC	CASSLRPPGQGPYEQYF
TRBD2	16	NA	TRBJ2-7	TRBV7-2	TGTGCCAGCAGTCGAGGACTAGCGGGAACCTCCTACGAGCAGTACTTC	CASSRGLAGTSYEQYF
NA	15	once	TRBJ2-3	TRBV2	TGTGCCAGCAGTGAAGCGGCTAGAGACACAGATACGCAGTATTTT	CASSEAARDTDTQYF
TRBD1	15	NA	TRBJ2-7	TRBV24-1	TGTGCCACCAGTTGGGGACAGGGAAGGTCCAATGAGCAGTACTTC	CATSWGQGRSNEQYF
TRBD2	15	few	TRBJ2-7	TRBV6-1	TGTGCCAGCAGTGGAGGACCGGGACTAGAATACGAGCAGTACTTC	CASSGGPGLEYEQYF
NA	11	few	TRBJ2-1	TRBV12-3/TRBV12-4	TGTGCCAGCAGTTTAGAGCCTGAGCAGTTCTTC	CASSLEPEQFF